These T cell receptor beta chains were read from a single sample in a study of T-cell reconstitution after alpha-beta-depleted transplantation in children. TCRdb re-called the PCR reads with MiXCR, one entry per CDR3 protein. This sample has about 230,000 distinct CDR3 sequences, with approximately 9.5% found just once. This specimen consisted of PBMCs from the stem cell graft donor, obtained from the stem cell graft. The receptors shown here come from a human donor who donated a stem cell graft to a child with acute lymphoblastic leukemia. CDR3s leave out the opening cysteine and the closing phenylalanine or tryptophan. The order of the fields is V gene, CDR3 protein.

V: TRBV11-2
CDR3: ASSFMRPDTQY

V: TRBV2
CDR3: ASSVRGDNSPLH

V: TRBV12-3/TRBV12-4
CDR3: ASSLTQGAGGYT

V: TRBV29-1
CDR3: SVVRGANTGELF

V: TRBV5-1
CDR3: ASSLVGGRAEQY

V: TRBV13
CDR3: ASSSGLTGQGGYT

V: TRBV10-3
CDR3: AISVGRKSSGNTIY

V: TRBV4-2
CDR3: ASSQEATGPGFGDGYT

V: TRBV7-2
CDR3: ASSLSRTAYEQY

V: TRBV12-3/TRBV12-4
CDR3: ASSFLSGSNQPQH

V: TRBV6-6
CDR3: ASMVSNYGYT

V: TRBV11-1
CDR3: ASSSGRTGGRSTDTQY

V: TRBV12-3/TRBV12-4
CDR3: ASSLSPTGGHQPQH

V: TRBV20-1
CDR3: SARGPSGANVLT

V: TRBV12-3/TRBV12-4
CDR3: ASSSAGTVSNEQF

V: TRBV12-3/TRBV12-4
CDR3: ASTPPRARPSGNTIY

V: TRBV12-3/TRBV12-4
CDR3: ATRGFVNTGELF

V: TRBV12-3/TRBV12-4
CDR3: ASRGVGNTGELF

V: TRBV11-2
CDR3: ASSPLRETQY

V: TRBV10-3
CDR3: AISDGLYEQY

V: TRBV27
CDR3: ASGADGINNEQF

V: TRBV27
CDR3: ATTTGYTGELF

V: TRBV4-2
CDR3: ASSQGVQERYEQY

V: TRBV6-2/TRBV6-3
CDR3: ASSYSTVYSPLH

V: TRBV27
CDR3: ASRRSTGFYGSEQY

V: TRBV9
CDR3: ASSAAGTGVGNTIY

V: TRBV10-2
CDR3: ASRRGVGEKLF

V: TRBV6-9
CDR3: ASSYSVQGRPISPLH

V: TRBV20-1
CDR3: SATGGSRSLGYEQY

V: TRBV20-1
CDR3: SARTGIATEAF

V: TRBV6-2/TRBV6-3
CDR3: ASSYLRTTGFYGYT

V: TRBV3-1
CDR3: ASSLRGEQF

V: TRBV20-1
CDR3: SASRGDRETQY

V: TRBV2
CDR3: ASTGTGGPQPQH

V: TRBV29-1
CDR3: SVEDLQGTIRGQTEAF

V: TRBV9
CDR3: ASSVGGRDYGYT

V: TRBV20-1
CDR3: SASMLVFADTQY

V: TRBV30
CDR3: AWSVNSGFSDTQY

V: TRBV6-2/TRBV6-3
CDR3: ASRPTIDRGNIQY

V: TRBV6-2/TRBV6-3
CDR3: ASSGRQGNTGELF

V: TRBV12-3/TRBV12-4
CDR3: ASSLEGEKLF

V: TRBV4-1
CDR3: ASSQSGGYGYT

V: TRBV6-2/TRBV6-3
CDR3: ASSYDYEQF

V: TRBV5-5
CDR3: ASSFSGGLETQY

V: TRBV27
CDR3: ASSFSGLGGYT

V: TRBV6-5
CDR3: ASSYGGASGYT

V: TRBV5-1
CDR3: ASSPGTGVSGELF

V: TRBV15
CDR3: ATLGTEPNTEAF

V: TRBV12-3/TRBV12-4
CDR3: ASSLWGSFSYEQY

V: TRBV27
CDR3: ASSLYTGELF

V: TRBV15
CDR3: ATGPGPPGEQY

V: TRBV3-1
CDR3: ASSLPGTSGGQETQY

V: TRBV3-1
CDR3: ASSQEWGENTEAF

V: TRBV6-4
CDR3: ASSAAGTGGAANYGYT